These T cell receptor beta chains were read from a single sample in a study of shared clonotypes between healthy human individuals. Assay: immunoSEQ multiplex PCR; the TCRdb copy retains only in-frame clones and omits some. This table holds about 2.3 million clones, approximately 95% found once. The sample was naive CD4+ T cells from PBMCs. Receptor source: a man between 18 and 29 years old in good health. Some clones in this sample may be carry-over from other donors' samples. CDR3s include the opening cysteine and the closing phenylalanine or tryptophan. Fields, in order: CDR3 protein, D gene, V gene, J gene. A D gene is named only where the DNA matches it firmly.

CDR3: CASSPENQGVETQYF
D: -
V: TRBV18
J: TRBJ2-5

CDR3: CASSPPRGQGYQPQHF
D: TRBD1
V: TRBV28
J: TRBJ1-5

CDR3: CASSYGQGPYEQYF
D: -
V: TRBV6-5
J: TRBJ2-7

CDR3: CASSLEVSSYNEQFF
D: -
V: TRBV7-2
J: TRBJ2-1

CDR3: CASSPGQKNYGYTF
D: TRBD1
V: TRBV6-5
J: TRBJ1-2

CDR3: CASSFLAGASGELFF
D: TRBD2
V: TRBV7-2
J: TRBJ2-2

CDR3: CASSTRTGYTRYTGELFF
D: TRBD1
V: TRBV5-6
J: TRBJ2-2

CDR3: CASSPFSTDTQYF
D: -
V: TRBV18
J: TRBJ2-3

CDR3: CASSPRGGLGYEQYF
D: -
V: TRBV7-9
J: TRBJ2-7

CDR3: CASSVGTSGSRETQYF
D: TRBD2
V: TRBV7-6
J: TRBJ2-5

CDR3: CASDRGTSGNYNEQFF
D: TRBD2
V: TRBV5-4
J: TRBJ2-1

CDR3: CASSLITSVGYEQYF
D: TRBD2
V: TRBV5-5
J: TRBJ2-7

CDR3: CASMRTDYGYTF
D: -
V: TRBV6-1
J: TRBJ1-2

CDR3: CASSYPGANVLTF
D: -
V: TRBV28
J: TRBJ2-6

CDR3: CASSWDYSGEQFF
D: TRBD2
V: TRBV5-4
J: TRBJ2-1

CDR3: CASSLFSGGVYGYTF
D: TRBD1
V: TRBV27
J: TRBJ1-2

CDR3: CASSLGADQPQHF
D: -
V: TRBV28
J: TRBJ1-5

CDR3: CASSPRQGTYEQYF
D: TRBD1
V: TRBV27
J: TRBJ2-7

CDR3: CAWSVLPGGYDEQFF
D: TRBD1
V: TRBV30
J: TRBJ2-1

CDR3: CASSPRIAGSTDTQYF
D: -
V: TRBV7-8
J: TRBJ2-3

CDR3: CASSIGWETQYF
D: -
V: TRBV28
J: TRBJ2-5

CDR3: CASTRGQGHYGYTF
D: TRBD1
V: TRBV6-6
J: TRBJ1-2

CDR3: CASSRAGPSSYNEQFF
D: -
V: TRBV9
J: TRBJ2-1

CDR3: CASSQGRTRGYTF
D: -
V: TRBV4-3
J: TRBJ1-2